A single sample gave rise to the 8 T cell receptor beta chains below, sequenced in a study of blood T cell repertoires in COVID-19. Produced via immunoSEQ multiplex PCR; TCRdb's table is partial and in-frame only. The repertoire holds over 45,000 clones, with 81% as singletons. The sequencing sample was made of peripheral blood. The receptors stem from a woman older than 75 with active or convalescent COVID-19.

This chain joins TRBV20-1 and TRBJ1-1; no clear D. From germline, CDR1 is DFQATT and CDR2 SNEGSKA (reference sequence). This CDR3 has 11 amino acids. Trimming took off 5 bases at V and 3 bases at J, with 7 bases between the two ends. The CDR3 DNA follows: TGCAGTGCTCCTCTTCACACTGAAGCTTTCTTT. This encodes CSAPLHTEAFF.

The V and J genes are TRBV2 and TRBJ2-5, with a tentative D call TRBD1 (5 bases). Per the germline V gene, CDR1 is SNHLY and CDR2 is FYNNEI. The V end was cut by 4 bases, the J end by 5 bases, with 11 bases between. The CDR3 covers 13 residues. In DNA, the CDR3 is TGTGCCAGCAGTGGGGGCGGTTGGGAGACCCAGTACTTC. As protein: CASSGGGWETQYF.

The genes are TRBV24-1 and TRBJ2-1; the match to TRBD2 covers 11 bases. Germline V gives CDR1 KGHDR, CDR2 SFDVKD. V dropped 4 bases and J dropped 10; count of bases not matched to a gene: 8. There are 15 residues in the CDR3. The CDR3 loop reads CATSETSGGPKEQFF. The CDR3, as DNA: TGTGCCACCAGTGAAACTAGCGGGGGTCCGAAAGAGCAGTTCTTC.

In this sample, this clone turned up a few times. The chain carries TRBV19 and TRBJ1-2; TRBD1 aligns across 7 bases. The CDR3 contains 15 residues. Trimming removed 7 bases from V and 2 bases from J; junction bases left unmatched: 10. The V gene's germline CDR1 is LNHDA and CDR2 SQIVND (reference sequence). The CDR3, as DNA: TGTGCCAGTATTAACCCTCGGGGACAGAACTATGGCTACACCTTC. Its protein is CASINPRGQNYGYTF.

The genes are TRBV18 and TRBJ2-7; 9 nucleotides agree with TRBD1. The CDR3 loop spans 15 amino acids. Germline loops: CDR1 KGHSH, CDR2 LQKENI. V dropped 3 bases and J dropped 4; count of bases not matched to a gene: 7. The CDR3 sequence: CASSPPGQGIYEQYF. CDR3 in DNA: TGTGCCAGCTCACCTCCGGGACAGGGAATATACGAGCAGTACTTC.

V is TRBV7-2 and J is TRBJ1-4; TRBD1 is a possible D gene (6 bases). The V end was cut by 2 bases, the J end by 5 bases, with 12 bases between. The CDR3 loop spans 15 amino acids. Germline CDR1 and CDR2: SGHTA and FQGNSA. CDR3 nucleotides: TGTGCCAGCAGCTTAAACGGGCAGGGGAATGAAAAACTGTTTTTT. Translated, it gives CASSLNGQGNEKLFF.

This clone was picked up a small number of times. This chain connects TRBV7-8 to TRBJ2-1; 8 bases line up with TRBD2. The length of the CDR3 is 15 residues. Germline V gene sequence: CDR1 SGHVS, CDR2 FQNEAQ. The V and J ends lost 0 bases and 5 bases, in that order; junction bases with no gene match: 3. CDR3 amino acids: CASSLAGTSNNEQFF. Written as DNA, the CDR3 is TGTGCCAGCAGCTTAGCCGGGACTAGTAACAATGAGCAGTTCTTC.

The V gene is TRBV6-6, the J gene TRBJ2-1; D gene ambiguous. Trimming removed 2 bases at V and 8 bases at J, with 13 bases between. Germline V gene sequence: CDR1 MNHNY, CDR2 SVGAGI (reference sequence). CDR3 length: 14 amino acids. Written as DNA, the CDR3 is TGTGCCAGCAGTTACAACCCCCCCCCAGATGAGCAGTTCTTC. It specifies CASSYNPPPDEQFF.